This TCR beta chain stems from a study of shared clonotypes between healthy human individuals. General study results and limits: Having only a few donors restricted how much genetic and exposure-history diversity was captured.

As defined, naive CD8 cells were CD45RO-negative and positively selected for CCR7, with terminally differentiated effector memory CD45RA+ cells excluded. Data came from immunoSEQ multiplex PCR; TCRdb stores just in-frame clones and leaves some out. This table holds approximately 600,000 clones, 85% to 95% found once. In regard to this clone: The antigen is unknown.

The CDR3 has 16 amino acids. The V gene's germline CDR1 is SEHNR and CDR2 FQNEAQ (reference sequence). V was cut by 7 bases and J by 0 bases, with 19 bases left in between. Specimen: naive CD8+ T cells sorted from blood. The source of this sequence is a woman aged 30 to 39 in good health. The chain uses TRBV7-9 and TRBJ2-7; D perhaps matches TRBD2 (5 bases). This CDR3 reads CASTHMGAETSYEQYF. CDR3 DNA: TGTGCCAGCACCCACATGGGAGCAGAAACCTCCTACGAGCAGTACTTC.